These T cell receptor beta chains were read from a single sample in a study of metastatic and nonmetastatic thyroid tumors. From the PCR reads, TCRdb re-called clones with MiXCR. Among around 29,000 clones listed, about 24% were seen once. The sample taken for sequencing was blood. These receptors originate from a female donor with papillary thyroid cancer or a benign thyroid nodule (not recorded which). Some clones in this sample may be carry-over from other donors' samples. CDR3s include the opening cysteine and the closing phenylalanine or tryptophan. The D gene is left open where the match is weak. Clone size, where shown, is once, few, many, or a class for clones that have expanded.

v_call	j_call	d_call	clone_size	cdr3_aa	cdr3_nt
TRBV9	TRBJ2-1	TRBD1	-	CASGPTGGSYNEQFF	TGTGCCAGCGGTCCTACAGGGGGCTCCTACAATGAGCAGTTCTTC
TRBV5-1	TRBJ1-2	-	once	CASSARRGVSGYTF	TGCGCCAGCAGCGCCCGGCGGGGAGTCTCTGGCTACACCTTC
TRBV18	TRBJ2-5	-	-	CANSPGLQETQYF	TGTGCCAACTCACCAGGGCTACAAGAGACCCAGTACTTC
TRBV28	TRBJ2-2	-	-	CASLSHNTGELFF	TGTGCCAGCCTATCCCATAACACCGGGGAGCTGTTTTTT
TRBV20-1	TRBJ2-7	-	-	CSAARTEQYF	TGCAGTGCTGCTAGGACCGAGCAGTACTTC
TRBV2	TRBJ2-1	-	-	CASSTRRGYYNEQFF	TGTGCCAGCAGCACCAGGAGGGGATACTACAATGAGCAGTTCTTC
TRBV20-1	TRBJ2-1	-	-	CSARRDGPNNEQFF	TGCAGTGCTAGGCGGGACGGGCCGAACAATGAGCAGTTCTTC
TRBV20-1	TRBJ2-7	-	-	CSARSQTRNYEQYF	TGCAGTGCTCGGTCACAGACTAGAAACTACGAGCAGTACTTC
TRBV6-1	TRBJ2-1	-	-	CAISRDNELFF	TGTGCCATCAGCCGGGACAATGAGCTGTTCTTC
TRBV6-1	TRBJ2-3	TRBD2	-	CASSGLAGGDTQYF	TGTGCCAGCAGCGGACTAGCGGGAGGAGATACGCAGTATTTT
TRBV6-1	TRBJ2-5	TRBD2	few	CASSHRLAVGPSLETQYF	TGTGCCAGCAGCCATAGACTAGCGGTAGGGCCTTCCCTGGAGACCCAGTACTTC
TRBV30	TRBJ2-3	-	many	CAWRPARDTQYF	TGTGCCTGGAGACCGGCCCGAGATACGCAGTATTTT
TRBV9	TRBJ2-2	TRBD2	many	CASSPRTSLANTGELFF	TGTGCCAGCAGCCCGAGGACTAGCCTCGCGAACACCGGGGAGCTGTTTTTT
TRBV6-2/TRBV6-3	TRBJ2-1	TRBD2	-	CASRPGLAGEQFF	TGTGCCAGCAGACCGGGACTAGCGGGTGAGCAGTTCTTC
TRBV15	TRBJ2-7	-	many	CATSRDDWGNRGFYEQYF	TGTGCCACCAGCAGAGACGACTGGGGAAATAGGGGATTTTACGAGCAGTACTTC
TRBV9	TRBJ2-1	TRBD2	many	CASNTLGAGGVNEQFF	TGTGCCAGCAACACCCTCGGAGCGGGAGGAGTGAATGAGCAGTTCTTC
TRBV4-1	TRBJ2-5	-	many	CASSQVLTSSRHF	TGCGCCAGCAGCCAAGTGCTTACCTCTAGTCGACACTTC
TRBV30	TRBJ1-1	-	many	CAWSPGNTEAFF	TGTGCCTGGAGTCCGGGGAACACTGAAGCTTTCTTT
TRBV2	TRBJ2-7	-	medium-sized	CASSGGSGSSYEQYF	TGTGCCAGCAGTGGGGGGAGCGGGTCCTCCTACGAGCAGTACTTC
TRBV30	TRBJ2-7	TRBD2	-	CAWWDYQENEQYF	TGTGCCTGGTGGGACTACCAAGAAAACGAGCAGTACTTC
TRBV6-1	TRBJ1-1	-	-	CASSEEEVNEAFF	TGTGCCAGCAGTGAAGAGGAAGTAAATGAAGCTTTCTTT
TRBV20-1	TRBJ2-1	TRBD2	many	CSATPPSSGYNEQFF	TGCAGTGCTACCCCACCCTCTAGCGGATACAATGAGCAGTTCTTC
TRBV6-2/TRBV6-3	TRBJ1-6	TRBD1	medium-sized	CASSYSRDRRYSPLHF	TGTGCCAGCAGTTACTCCCGGGACAGGCGATATTCACCCCTCCACTTT
TRBV4-3	TRBJ2-1	-	many	CASSQEFGSNEQFF	TGCGCCAGCAGCCAAGAATTCGGTAGCAATGAGCAGTTCTTC
TRBV28	TRBJ1-6	TRBD1	few	CASRGQAVSPLHF	TGTGCCAGCAGGGGACAGGCTGTTTCACCCCTCCACTTT
TRBV20-1	TRBJ1-4	-	many	CSATKDGSTIQNEKLFF	TGCAGTGCTACTAAGGACGGCTCAACAATACAGAATGAAAAACTGTTTTTT
TRBV2	TRBJ2-3	-	many	CASSEGPTDTQYF	TGTGCCAGCAGTGAGGGCCCCACAGATACGCAGTATTTT